The rows below give T cell receptor beta chains drawn from one sample of a study of Ad26.COV2.S vaccination and SARS-CoV-2 variants. Sequencing used immunoSEQ multiplex PCR; TCRdb keeps in-frame clones, though not all of them. The repertoire has hundreds of thousands of clones, roughly 85% of them found once; the top ten carry approximately 7%. Material: peripheral blood, obtained in a trial of Ad26.COV2.S vaccine versus placebo. Receptors were obtained from a person between 18 and 59 years old who received the Ad26.COV2.S COVID-19 vaccine or a placebo. Each CDR3 is given with its conserved first and last residue. D genes are given only for firm matches. Some rows have no size entry. The others give once, few or many, or a class for an expanded clone.

CDR3 protein	CDR3 DNA	D gene	clone size	J gene	V gene
CASSEDRYDTEAFF	TGTGCCAGCAGTGAAGACAGATATGACACTGAAGCTTTCTTT	.	.	TRBJ1-1	TRBV2
CASSLLANPNTEAFF	TGCGCCAGCAGCTTGCTAGCGAATCCGAACACTGAAGCTTTCTTT	.	.	TRBJ1-1	TRBV5-1
CASRTSGTGVLGYTF	TGTGCCAGCAGGACCTCCGGGACAGGGGTTCTTGGCTACACCTTC	TRBD1	.	TRBJ1-2	TRBV2
CASTYSGELFF	TGTGCCAGCACCTACAGCGGGGAGCTGTTTTTT	.	.	TRBJ2-2	TRBV6-5
CATKTGRNTEAFF	TGTGCCACGAAAACAGGGCGAAACACTGAAGCTTTCTTT	.	.	TRBJ1-1	TRBV15
CAGSGTGTGNTIYF	TGTGCCGGCTCCGGGACGGGGACTGGAAACACCATATATTTT	.	.	TRBJ1-3	TRBV6-5
CASSQGGDSSYEQYF	TGCGCCAGCAGCCAAGGGGGCGACAGCTCCTACGAGCAGTACTTC	.	.	TRBJ2-7	TRBV4-3
CASSLGGNTIYF	TGTGCCAGCAGCTTAGGGGGGAACACCATATATTTT	.	.	TRBJ1-3	TRBV7-9
CASGLVGGVAKNIQYF	TGTGCTAGTGGTTTGGTTGGGGGGGTAGCCAAAAACATTCAGTACTTC	TRBD2	.	TRBJ2-4	TRBV12-5
CASSRNGLTNEKLFF	TGTGCCAGCAGCCGGAACGGGTTGACTAATGAAAAACTGTTTTTT	.	.	TRBJ1-4	TRBV3-1/TRBV3-2
CASSVFPGTGTYEQYF	TGTGCCAGCAGCGTATTTCCCGGGACAGGAACCTACGAGCAGTACTTC	TRBD1	.	TRBJ2-7	TRBV9
CASSQGLFIEAFF	TGCGCCAGCAGCCAAGGCCTTTTTATCGAAGCTTTCTTT	.	.	TRBJ1-1	TRBV4-1
CASSPGGRATNQPQHF	TGTGCCAGCAGCCCAGGGGGTAGGGCCACCAATCAGCCCCAGCATTTT	TRBD1	few	TRBJ1-5	TRBV7-9
CASSLEQGLAYEQYF	TGTGCCAGCAGCTTAGAACAGGGGTTGGCCTACGAGCAGTACTTC	TRBD1	.	TRBJ2-7	TRBV7-9
CASSLVVVAGGKETQYF	TGCGCCAGCAGCTTGGTGGTTGTAGCGGGGGGCAAAGAGACCCAGTACTTC	TRBD2	.	TRBJ2-5	TRBV5-1
CASSPPNRGANEQFF	TGTGCCAGCTCACCACCGAACAGGGGGGCTAATGAGCAGTTCTTC	TRBD1	.	TRBJ2-1	TRBV18
CASSPRGLPTGELFF	TGTGCCAGCAGCCCCCGGGGCCTGCCCACCGGGGAGCTGTTTTTT	.	.	TRBJ2-2	TRBV7-2
CASSLAGGRPKHF	TGTGCCAGCAGTTTAGCCGGAGGGAGGCCAAAGCACTTC	.	.	TRBJ2-7	TRBV12-3/TRBV12-4
CASSGKEAGVRTDTQYF	TGTGCCAGCAGCGGGAAAGAAGCGGGAGTGCGGACAGATACGCAGTATTTT	TRBD2	.	TRBJ2-3	TRBV9
CASSKDSQYNEQFF	TGTGCCAGCAGTAAGGACTCGCAGTACAATGAGCAGTTCTTC	.	.	TRBJ2-1	TRBV7-2
CASSSQILNTGELFF	TGCGCCAGCAGCTCCCAAATCCTGAACACCGGGGAGCTGTTTTTT	.	.	TRBJ2-2	TRBV5-1
CASGLLYRGSTYNSPLHF	TGTGCTAGTGGTTTACTGTACAGGGGGTCGACCTATAATTCACCCCTCCACTTT	TRBD1	.	TRBJ1-6	TRBV12-5
CASSLGPRDTIYF	TGTGCCAGCAGTTTAGGGCCTCGGGACACCATATATTTT	.	.	TRBJ1-3	TRBV12-3/TRBV12-4
CASSLAGLGLETQYF	TGTGCCAGCAGCCTAGCGGGGTTGGGATTAGAGACCCAGTACTTC	TRBD2	.	TRBJ2-5	TRBV3-1/TRBV3-2
CASSRRTSGSTEQYF	TGTGCCAGCTCACGACGGACTAGCGGGAGTACCGAGCAGTACTTC	TRBD2	once	TRBJ2-7	TRBV18
CASSLADYNSPLHF	TGTGCCAGCAGTTTAGCGGATTATAATTCACCCCTCCACTTT	.	.	TRBJ1-6	TRBV28
CASSPTSYEQYF	TGTGCCAGCAGCCCGACTAGTTACGAGCAGTACTTC	.	.	TRBJ2-7	TRBV6-2/TRBV6-3
CASSLMTGDGDTEAFF	TGTGCCAGCAGCTTGATGACAGGGGACGGGGACACTGAAGCTTTCTTT	TRBD1	.	TRBJ1-1	TRBV11-2
CASSTPGGSNYGYTF	TGTGCCAGCAGTACCCCAGGGGGGTCTAACTATGGCTACACCTTC	TRBD1	.	TRBJ1-2	TRBV27
CASSRDTEGNTIYF	TGCGCCAGCAGCAGGGACACGGAAGGAAACACCATATATTTT	.	many	TRBJ1-3	TRBV5-1
CASSLNTGELFF	TGCGCCAGCAGCTTGAACACCGGGGAGCTGTTTTTT	.	.	TRBJ2-2	TRBV4-1
CASSLVSPGVTGELFF	TGTGCCAGCAGCTTAGTGTCTCCGGGCGTTACCGGGGAGCTGTTTTTT	.	.	TRBJ2-2	TRBV11-2
CASSELGELFTGELFF	TGTGCCAGCAGCGAGCTGGGGGAGCTTTTCACCGGGGAGCTGTTTTTT	.	.	TRBJ2-2	TRBV9
CASSQVLGDNEQFF	TGCGCCAGCAGCCAGGTACTGGGGGACAATGAGCAGTTCTTC	.	.	TRBJ2-1	TRBV4-3
CASSFRGNTEAFF	TGCGCCAGCAGCTTCCGGGGGAACACTGAAGCTTTCTTT	.	few	TRBJ1-1	TRBV5-1
CASRSGTFTDTQYF	TGTGCCAGCAGAAGCGGGACTTTCACAGATACGCAGTATTTT	TRBD2	.	TRBJ2-3	TRBV6-5
CASSSGFGGELFF	TGTGCCAGCAGCTCCGGATTCGGCGGGGAGCTGTTTTTT	.	.	TRBJ2-2	TRBV27
CASSLVGASETQYF	TGTGCCAGCAGCTTAGTAGGGGCGTCAGAGACCCAGTACTTC	.	once	TRBJ2-5	TRBV7-2
CARYSDGDTEAFF	TGTGCCAGGTATTCGGACGGAGACACTGAAGCTTTCTTT	.	few	TRBJ1-1	TRBV6-4
CASSYSKDPQYF	TGTGCCAGCAGTTACTCGAAAGACCCGCAGTATTTT	.	.	TRBJ2-3	TRBV6-6
CSASKGTVNNEQFF	TGCAGTGCTAGTAAAGGGACAGTCAACAATGAGCAGTTCTTC	TRBD1	few	TRBJ2-1	TRBV20-1
CASSIWGSGANVLTF	TGTGCCAGTAGTATCTGGGGGTCTGGGGCCAACGTCCTGACTTTC	.	once	TRBJ2-6	TRBV19
CAWSVKGSNTEAFF	TGTGCCTGGAGTGTAAAGGGGTCTAACACTGAAGCTTTCTTT	.	once	TRBJ1-1	TRBV30
CASSLIGTMNTGELFF	TGTGCCAGCAGCTTAATTGGGACTATGAACACCGGGGAGCTGTTTTTT	TRBD2	.	TRBJ2-2	TRBV7-3